The 22 T cell receptor beta chains below were found in one sample sequenced in a study of blood T cell repertoires in COVID-19. Profiled with immunoSEQ multiplex PCR; TCRdb holds only in-frame clones, not every one. Counted here are hundreds of thousands of clones, around 86% occurring once; the ten biggest clones make up around 3.3%. Sequenced material: PBMCs or T cells enriched from blood (not recorded which). These receptors were taken from a middle-aged woman with acute COVID-19.

A few counts support this clone. The chain recombines TRBV19 with TRBJ2-1; 12 bases line up with TRBD2. Germline V CDR1 and CDR2: LNHDA, SQIVND (reference sequence). The CDR3 has 18 residues. The V gene end was trimmed by 4 bases and the J gene end by 1 base; junction bases not matched to a gene: 8. In DNA, the CDR3 is TGTGCCAGTAGTACTAGCGGGAGGGCCGATTCGTCCTACAATGAGCAGTTCTTC. It encodes CASSTSGRADSSYNEQFF.

The J gene is TRBJ1-6, the V gene TRBV10-1; tentatively, D is TRBD1 (5 bases). The CDR3 extends over 13 amino acids. Trimming shortened V by 4 bases and J by 9 bases, and 10 bases separated the two germline ends. Germline CDR1 reads WNHNN; CDR2 reads SYGVQD (reference sequence). The CDR3 region is CASSGQTGSPLHF. The CDR3 region has the DNA TGCGCCAGCAGTGGACAGACGGGTTCACCCCTCCACTTT.

V and J are TRBV15 and TRBJ1-4; maybe TRBD1 (6 bases). In germline, CDR1 is LNHNV, CDR2 YYDKDF (reference sequence). The CDR3 runs to 15 residues. V lost 3 bases and J 0 bases, leaving 8 bases between the germline ends. CDR3: CATSSRGATNEKLFF. The CDR3 bases are TGTGCCACCAGCAGCAGGGGCGCAACTAATGAAAAACTGTTTTTT.

The chain joins TRBV24-1 to TRBJ2-6; no clear D. The length of the CDR3 is 16 residues. Trimming removed 7 bases at V and 1 base at J, with 13 bases between. Per the germline V gene, CDR1 is KGHDR and CDR2 is SFDVKD. The chain's CDR3 is CATSLGQSSGANVLTF. In DNA form, the CDR3 reads TGTGCCACCAGCCTAGGTCAATCTTCTGGGGCCAACGTCCTGACTTTC.

The chain combines TRBV2 with TRBJ1-1; weak D call: TRBD1 (6 bases). CDR1 SNHLY and CDR2 FYNNEI come from the germline V gene. Trimming pared 8 bases from V and 2 bases from J, leaving 15 bases between. This CDR3 contains 14 residues. DNA of the CDR3: TGTGCCAGCGGGGGCATCAAGAGAAACACTGAAGCTTTCTTT. Its translation is CASGGIKRNTEAFF. The whole variable domain, filled in from reference TRBV2 and TRBJ1-1, reads EPEVTQTPSHQVTQMGQEVILRCVPISNHLYFYWYRQILGQKVEFLVSFYNNEISEKSEIFDDQFSVERPDGSNFTLKIRSTKLEDSAMYFCASGGIKRNTEAFFGQGTRLTVV.

CDR3 nucleotides: TGTGCCAGCAGTCGTGGGGAGGCGCGGCCCCAGCATTTT. As protein: CASSRGEARPQHF. The chain carries TRBV2 and TRBJ1-5; D is uncertain. From germline, CDR1 is SNHLY and CDR2 FYNNEI. The CDR3 has 13 amino acids. The V end lost 5 bases, the J end lost 9 bases, and 14 bases lay between the germline ends.

The chain is built from TRBV7-3 and TRBJ2-1; 11 nucleotides align to TRBD2. V was pared by 0 bases and J by 9 bases, with 13 bases of the junction left unmatched. Germline CDR1 reads SGHTA; CDR2 reads FQGTGA. The CDR3 has 18 amino acids. In nucleotides, the CDR3 is TGTGCCAGCAGCTTAACCCAATCGACTAGCGGGATTTTTAGTGAGCAGTTCTTC. Encoded protein: CASSLTQSTSGIFSEQFF.

V usage is TRBV19 and J usage is TRBJ1-1, with TRBD1 as a possible D gene (5 bases). The germline V gene encodes CDR1 LNHDA and CDR2 SQIVND (reference sequence). The CDR3 spans 14 residues. V dropped 3 bases and J dropped 1 base, with 9 bases sitting between them. The CDR3 region is CASSIRGENTEAFF. The CDR3 nucleotides are TGTGCCAGTAGTATTCGGGGGGAGAACACTGAAGCTTTCTTT. Full variable domain (rest looked up from reference TRBV19 and TRBJ1-1): DGGITQSPKYLFRKEGQNVTLSCEQNLNHDAMYWYRQDPGQGLRLIYYSQIVNDFQKGDIAEGYSVSREKKESFPLTVTSAQKNPTAFYLCASSIRGENTEAFFGQGTRLTVV.

The chain links TRBV12-5 to TRBJ2-7; TRBD2 matches at 12 bases. The germline gives CDR1 LGHNT, CDR2 FRNRAP. This CDR3 contains 15 residues. V lost 5 bases to trimming and J lost 4 bases; unmatched junction nucleotides: 6. The CDR3 sequence: CASGVGTSGPYEQYF. CDR3 nucleotide sequence: TGTGCTAGTGGTGTCGGGACTAGCGGGCCTTACGAGCAGTACTTC. Full variable domain (missing parts from reference TRBV12-5 and TRBJ2-7): DARVTQTPRHKVTEMGQEVTMRCQPILGHNTVFWYRQTMMQGLELLAYFRNRAPLDDSGMPKDRFSAEMPDATLATLKIQPSEPRDSAVYFCASGVGTSGPYEQYFGPGTRLTVT.

This clone was seen only a few times. The chain links TRBV18 to TRBJ2-1, with 7 bases that match TRBD1. CDR1 KGHSH and CDR2 LQKENI come from the germline V gene. Trimming cost V 5 bases and J 9 bases; bases outside gene matches: 7. CDR3 size: 13 residues. The CDR3 reads CASSETGYSEQFF. The DNA for the CDR3 is TGTGCCAGCTCAGAGACAGGGTATAGTGAGCAGTTCTTC. Complete variable domain (other parts from reference TRBV18 and TRBJ2-1): NAGVMQNPRHLVRRRGQEARLRCSPMKGHSHVYWYRQLPEEGLKFMVYLQKENIIDESGMPKERFSAEFPKEGPSILRIQQVVRGDSAAYFCASSETGYSEQFFGPGTRLTVL.

This chain links TRBV7-3 with TRBJ1-2, with a weak D call TRBD1 (5 bases). V lost 0 bases to trimming and J lost 6 bases, with 11 bases between them. This CDR3 is 14 amino acids long. The V gene's germline CDR1 is SGHTA and CDR2 FQGTGA. The CDR3: CASSLTLGGDGYTF. The CDR3 nucleotides read TGTGCCAGCAGCTTAACTCTGGGGGGAGATGGCTACACCTTC. Looking up the rest from reference TRBV7-3 and TRBJ1-2 gives the full variable domain: GAGVSQTPSNKVTEKGKYVELRCDPISGHTALYWYRQSLGQGPEFLIYFQGTGAADDSGLPNDRFFAVRPEGSVSTLKIQRTERGDSAVYLCASSLTLGGDGYTFGSGTRLTVV.

The CDR3, as DNA: TGTGCCAGCAGCTTAGCGATGGGACATTCCTACGAGCAGTACTTC. This encodes CASSLAMGHSYEQYF. The J gene is TRBJ2-7, the V gene TRBV11-1, with a possible D match to TRBD1 (6 bases). Germline V gene sequence: CDR1 SGHAT, CDR2 FQDESV (reference sequence). V lost 0 bases and J 1 base, leaving 10 bases between the germline ends. The CDR3 length is 15 residues.

The gene calls are TRBV5-5 and TRBJ1-1; D call uncertain. The CDR3 covers 13 residues. With 2 bases removed from V and 3 bases from J, the gap between germline ends came to 8 bases. CDR1 is SGHKS, CDR2 YYEKEE, per germline (reference sequence). The CDR3 DNA reads as TGTGCCAGCAGCTTAACACCATACACTGAAGCTTTCTTT. Protein product: CASSLTPYTEAFF.

The chain recombines TRBV29-1 with TRBJ1-1; the D gene is possibly TRBD1 (5 bases). The V and J ends lost 5 bases and 1 base respectively, with 8 bases between them. Germline V CDR1 and CDR2: SQVTM, ANQGSEA. The CDR3 extends over 12 amino acids. CDR3 coding DNA: TGCAGCGTTAGGGGCTGGAACACTGAAGCTTTCTTT. Translation: CSVRGWNTEAFF. Full variable domain (rest looked up from reference TRBV29-1 and TRBJ1-1): SAVISQKPSRDICQRGTSLTIQCQVDSQVTMMFWYRQQPGQSLTLIATANQGSEATYESGFVIDKFPISRPNLTFSTLTVSNMSPEDSSIYLCSVRGWNTEAFFGQGTRLTVV.

The DNA of the CDR3 is TGTGCCAGCAGTCCCACGGGCCTCGGGGGCATTCAGTACTTC. It encodes CASSPTGLGGIQYF. J is TRBJ2-4 and V is TRBV7-2, with D perhaps TRBD2 (6 bases). Trimming pared 6 bases from V and 9 bases from J, leaving 18 bases between. Germline CDR1 and CDR2: SGHTA and FQGNSA. The CDR3 contains 14 residues.

This clone has just one count. The chain joins TRBV19 to TRBJ2-1; 11 bases fit TRBD1. Germline CDR1 is LNHDA and CDR2 is SQIVND (reference sequence). V dropped 6 bases and J dropped 8; count of bases not matched to a gene: 6. This CDR3 comprises 14 residues. CDR3 sequence: CASRDRGRRDEQFF. The DNA of the CDR3 is TGTGCCAGTAGGGACAGGGGGCGCAGGGATGAGCAGTTCTTC.

This clone was found once. The chain uses TRBV7-9 and TRBJ1-2; perhaps TRBD1 as D (6 bases). The V end lost 5 bases, the J end lost 3 bases, and 16 bases lay between the germline ends. CDR1 and CDR2 (germline): SEHNR, FQNEAQ (reference sequence). The length of the CDR3 is 15 residues. The CDR3 sequence is CASSQRTEVYYGYTF. The CDR3 DNA follows: TGTGCCAGCAGCCAAAGGACAGAAGTCTACTATGGCTACACCTTC.

J is TRBJ2-7 and V is TRBV9; tentatively, D is TRBD2 (7 bases). The CDR3 totals 15 residues. CDR1 is SGDLS and CDR2 is YYNGEE in the germline V gene. V was clipped by 4 bases and J by 1 base, with 15 bases between them. The CDR3 loop is CASSSRGGSSYEQYF. The CDR3 coding sequence is TGTGCCAGCAGCTCGAGGGGGGGATCTTCCTACGAGCAGTACTTC.

This chain connects TRBV5-6 to TRBJ2-1, with D possibly matching TRBD1 (5 bases). The CDR3 is 17 amino acids. The V gene lost 0 bases and the J gene lost 7 bases, with 20 bases spanning the gap. From germline, CDR1 is SGHDT and CDR2 YYEEEE. The CDR3, as DNA: TGTGCCAGCAGCTTGGGGGGTGTCACCACAGGTTTGAATGAGCAGTTCTTC. Protein sequence: CASSLGGVTTGLNEQFF.

The chain joins TRBV5-4 to TRBJ2-1; possibly TRBD2 for D (6 bases). V gave up 0 bases and J gave up 6 bases, with 13 bases separating them. The CDR3 contains 15 residues. Germline lookup yields CDR1 SGHNT and CDR2 YYREEE (reference sequence). The CDR3 sequence is CASSLAGVGANEQFF. DNA for the CDR3: TGTGCCAGCAGCTTGGCGGGGGTGGGTGCCAATGAGCAGTTCTTC.

This chain joins TRBV15 and TRBJ2-5; D gene unclear. The length of the CDR3 is 13 residues. The V end was cut by 3 bases, the J end by 2 bases, with 7 bases between. Germline V gene data show CDR1 as LNHNV and CDR2 as YYDKDF (reference sequence). CDR3 DNA: TGTGCCACCAGCAGTGGCCATCAAGAGACCCAGTACTTC. This translates into CATSSGHQETQYF.

For the CDR3, the DNA is TGTGCCAGCAGTGCGGACAGGGAAATAATCACTGAAGCTTTCTTT. Amino acids: CASSADREIITEAFF. J is TRBJ1-1 and V is TRBV2; 8 bases fit TRBD1. The CDR3 is made up of 15 amino acids. Germline V gene sequence: CDR1 SNHLY, CDR2 FYNNEI. Trimming removed 4 bases from V and 4 bases from J; junction bases left unmatched: 8.